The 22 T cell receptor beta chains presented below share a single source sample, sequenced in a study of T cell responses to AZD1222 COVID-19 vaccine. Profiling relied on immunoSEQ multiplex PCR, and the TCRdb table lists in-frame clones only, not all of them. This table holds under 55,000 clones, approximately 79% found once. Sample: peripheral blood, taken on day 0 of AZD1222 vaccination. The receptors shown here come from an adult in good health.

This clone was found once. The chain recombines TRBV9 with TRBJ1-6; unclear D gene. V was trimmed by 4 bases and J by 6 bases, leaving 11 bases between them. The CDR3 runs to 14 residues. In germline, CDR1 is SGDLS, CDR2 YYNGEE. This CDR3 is CASSPQPGNSPLHF. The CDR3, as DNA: TGTGCCAGCAGCCCTCAGCCGGGTAATTCACCCCTCCACTTT.

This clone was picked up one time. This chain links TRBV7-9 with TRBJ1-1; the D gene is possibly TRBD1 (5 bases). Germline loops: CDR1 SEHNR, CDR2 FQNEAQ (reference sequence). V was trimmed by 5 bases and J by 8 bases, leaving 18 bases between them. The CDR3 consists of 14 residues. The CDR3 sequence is CASSLIPGTSEAFF. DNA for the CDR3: TGTGCCAGCAGCCTGATACCCGGGACCTCAGAAGCTTTCTTT.

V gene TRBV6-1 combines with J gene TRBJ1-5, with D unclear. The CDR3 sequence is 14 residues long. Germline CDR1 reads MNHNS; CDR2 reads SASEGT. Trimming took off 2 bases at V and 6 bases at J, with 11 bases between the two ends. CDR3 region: CASSERGRGQPQHF. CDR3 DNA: TGTGCCAGCAGTGAACGAGGGCGGGGTCAGCCCCAGCATTTT.

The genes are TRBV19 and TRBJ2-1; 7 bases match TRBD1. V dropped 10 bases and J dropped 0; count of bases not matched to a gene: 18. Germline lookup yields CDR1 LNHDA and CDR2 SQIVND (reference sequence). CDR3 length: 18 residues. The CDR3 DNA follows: TGTGCCACCGCCGGAAGTGGGGCTAGGGGGCTCTCCTACAATGAGCAGTTCTTC. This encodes CATAGSGARGLSYNEQFF.

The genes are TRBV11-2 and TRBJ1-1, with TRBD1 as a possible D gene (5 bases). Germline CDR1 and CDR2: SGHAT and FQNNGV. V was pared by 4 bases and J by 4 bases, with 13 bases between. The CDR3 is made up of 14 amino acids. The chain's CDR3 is CASSWGTAATEAFF. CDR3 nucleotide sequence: TGTGCCAGCAGCTGGGGGACGGCGGCCACTGAAGCTTTCTTT.

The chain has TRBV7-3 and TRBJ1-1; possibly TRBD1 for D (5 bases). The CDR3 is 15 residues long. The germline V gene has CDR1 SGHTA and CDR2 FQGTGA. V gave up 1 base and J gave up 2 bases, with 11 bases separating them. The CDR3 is CASSLIGGSNTEAFF. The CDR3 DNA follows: TGTGCCAGCAGCTTAATCGGGGGGTCAAACACTGAAGCTTTCTTT.

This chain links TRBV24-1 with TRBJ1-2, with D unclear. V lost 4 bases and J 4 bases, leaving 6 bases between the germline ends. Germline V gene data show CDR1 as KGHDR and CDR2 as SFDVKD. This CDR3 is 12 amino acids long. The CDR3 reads CATSDGPYGYTF. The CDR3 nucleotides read TGTGCCACCAGTGACGGTCCCTATGGCTACACCTTC.

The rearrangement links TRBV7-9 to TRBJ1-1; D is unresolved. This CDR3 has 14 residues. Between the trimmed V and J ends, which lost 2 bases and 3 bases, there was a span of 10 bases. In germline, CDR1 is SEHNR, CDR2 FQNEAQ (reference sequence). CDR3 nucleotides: TGTGCCAGCAGCTTATCCAGGCTCGACACTGAAGCTTTCTTT. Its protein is CASSLSRLDTEAFF.

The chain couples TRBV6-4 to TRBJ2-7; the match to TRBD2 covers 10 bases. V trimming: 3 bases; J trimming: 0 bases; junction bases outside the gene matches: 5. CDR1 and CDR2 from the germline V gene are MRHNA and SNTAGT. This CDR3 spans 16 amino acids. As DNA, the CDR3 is TGTGCCAGCAGTGAGCCACTAGCGGGATTCTCCTACGAGCAGTACTTC. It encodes CASSEPLAGFSYEQYF.

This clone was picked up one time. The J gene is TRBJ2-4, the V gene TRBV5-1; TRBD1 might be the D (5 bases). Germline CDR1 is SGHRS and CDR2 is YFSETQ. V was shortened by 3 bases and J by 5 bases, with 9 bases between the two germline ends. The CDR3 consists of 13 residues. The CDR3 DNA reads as TGCGCCAGCAGCTCCAGGGTGGAAAACATTCAGTACTTC. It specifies CASSSRVENIQYF.

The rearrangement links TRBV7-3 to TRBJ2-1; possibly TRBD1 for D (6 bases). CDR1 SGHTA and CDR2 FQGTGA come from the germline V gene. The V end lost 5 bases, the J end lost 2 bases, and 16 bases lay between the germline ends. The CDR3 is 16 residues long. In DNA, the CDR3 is TGTGCCAGCAGCCCCCAATCGACAGGAACCTACAATGAGCAGTTCTTC. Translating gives CASSPQSTGTYNEQFF.

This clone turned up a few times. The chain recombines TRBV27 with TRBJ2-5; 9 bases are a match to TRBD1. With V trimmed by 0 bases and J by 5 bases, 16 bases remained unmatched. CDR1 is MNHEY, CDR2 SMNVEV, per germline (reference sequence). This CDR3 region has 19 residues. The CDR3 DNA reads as TGTGCCAGCAGTTTATCCACAGGGGGCTATCATTCCCGCAAGGAGACCCAGTACTTC. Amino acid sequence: CASSLSTGGYHSRKETQYF.

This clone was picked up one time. CDR3 protein: CASSLRENTEAFF. Here the CDR3 DNA reads TGTGCCAGCAGTTTAAGGGAGAACACTGAAGCTTTCTTT. This chain connects TRBV27 to TRBJ1-1; D uncertain. Germline lookup yields CDR1 MNHEY and CDR2 SMNVEV (reference sequence). The V gene lost 2 bases and the J gene lost 1 base, with 5 bases spanning the gap. CDR3 length: 13 residues.

CDR3 in amino acids: CASSPAVLAGGRGNEQFF. The CDR3 nucleotides are TGTGCCAGCAGCCCGGCCGTACTAGCGGGAGGCCGCGGAAATGAGCAGTTCTTC. This chain links TRBV11-2 with TRBJ2-1; TRBD2 matches 12 bases. The CDR3 has 18 amino acids. From germline, CDR1 is SGHAT and CDR2 FQNNGV. The junction had 15 bases not matched to a gene; V was cut back by 5 bases and J by 7 bases. The complete variable domain, with remaining parts taken from reference TRBV11-2 and TRBJ2-1, reads EAGVAQSPRYKIIEKRQSVAFWCNPISGHATLYWYQQILGQGPKLLIQFQNNGVVDDSQLPKDRFSAERLKGVDSTLKIQPAKLEDSAVYLCASSPAVLAGGRGNEQFFGPGTRLTVL.

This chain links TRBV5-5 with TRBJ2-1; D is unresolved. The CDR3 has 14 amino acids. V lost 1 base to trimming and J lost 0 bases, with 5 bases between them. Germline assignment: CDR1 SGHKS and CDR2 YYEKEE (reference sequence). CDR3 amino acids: CASSLRSSYNEQFF. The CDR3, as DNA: TGTGCCAGCAGCTTGCGGAGCTCCTACAATGAGCAGTTCTTC. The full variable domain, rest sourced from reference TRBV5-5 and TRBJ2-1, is DAGVTQSPTHLIKTRGQQVTLRCSPISGHKSVSWYQQVLGQGPQFIFQYYEKEERGRGNFPDRFSARQFPNYSSELNVNALLLGDSALYLCASSLRSSYNEQFFGPGTRLTVL.

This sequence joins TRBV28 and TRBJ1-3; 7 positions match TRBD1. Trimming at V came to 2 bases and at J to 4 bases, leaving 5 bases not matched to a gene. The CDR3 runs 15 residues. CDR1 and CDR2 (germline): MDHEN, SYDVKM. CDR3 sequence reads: CASSLGQAGGNTIYF. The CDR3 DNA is TGTGCCAGCAGTTTAGGACAGGCGGGAGGAAACACCATATATTTT.

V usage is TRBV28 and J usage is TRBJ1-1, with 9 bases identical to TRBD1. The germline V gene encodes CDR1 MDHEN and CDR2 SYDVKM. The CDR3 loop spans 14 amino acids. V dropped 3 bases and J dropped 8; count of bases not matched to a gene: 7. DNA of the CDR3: TGTGCCAGCAGTTTGTCTATGGACAGGGGCGAAGCTTTCTTT. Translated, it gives CASSLSMDRGEAFF.

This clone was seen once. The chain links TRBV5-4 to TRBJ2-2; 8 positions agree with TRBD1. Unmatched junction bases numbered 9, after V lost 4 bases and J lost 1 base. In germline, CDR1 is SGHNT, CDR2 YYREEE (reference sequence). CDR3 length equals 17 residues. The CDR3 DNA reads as TGTGCCAGCAGCCGATGGCAGGGGGCGGTGAACACCGGGGAGCTGTTTTTT. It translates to CASSRWQGAVNTGELFF.

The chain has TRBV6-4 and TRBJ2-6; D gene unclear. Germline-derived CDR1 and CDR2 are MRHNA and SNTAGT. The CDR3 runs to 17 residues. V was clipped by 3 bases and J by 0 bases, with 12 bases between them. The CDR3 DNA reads TGTGCCAGCAGTGATGTTGAGTTTGCCTCTGGGGCCAACGTCCTGACTTTC. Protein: CASSDVEFASGANVLTF.

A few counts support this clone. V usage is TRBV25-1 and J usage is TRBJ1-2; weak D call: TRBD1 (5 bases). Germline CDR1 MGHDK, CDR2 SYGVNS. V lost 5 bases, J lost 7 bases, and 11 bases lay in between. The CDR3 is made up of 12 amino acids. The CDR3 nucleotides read TGTGCCAGCAGTTCCCAGAGGGGTGGCTACACCTTC. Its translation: CASSSQRGGYTF.

The DNA for the CDR3 is TGTGCCAGCAGCTTAACAGGGAGAACGCACGAGCAGTACTTC. It encodes CASSLTGRTHEQYF. The gene calls are TRBV5-6 and TRBJ2-7; the D gene is possibly TRBD1 (6 bases). Deletions cut 2 bases from V and 5 bases from J, with 14 bases between. The CDR3 sequence is 14 residues long. Germline CDR1 and CDR2: SGHDT and YYEEEE.

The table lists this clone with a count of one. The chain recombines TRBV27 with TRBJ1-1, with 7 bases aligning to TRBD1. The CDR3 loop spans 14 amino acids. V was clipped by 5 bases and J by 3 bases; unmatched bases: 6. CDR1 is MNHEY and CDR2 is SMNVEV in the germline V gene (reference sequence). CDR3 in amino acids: CASSTNRGYTEAFF. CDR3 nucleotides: TGTGCCAGCAGTACTAACAGGGGATACACTGAAGCTTTCTTT.